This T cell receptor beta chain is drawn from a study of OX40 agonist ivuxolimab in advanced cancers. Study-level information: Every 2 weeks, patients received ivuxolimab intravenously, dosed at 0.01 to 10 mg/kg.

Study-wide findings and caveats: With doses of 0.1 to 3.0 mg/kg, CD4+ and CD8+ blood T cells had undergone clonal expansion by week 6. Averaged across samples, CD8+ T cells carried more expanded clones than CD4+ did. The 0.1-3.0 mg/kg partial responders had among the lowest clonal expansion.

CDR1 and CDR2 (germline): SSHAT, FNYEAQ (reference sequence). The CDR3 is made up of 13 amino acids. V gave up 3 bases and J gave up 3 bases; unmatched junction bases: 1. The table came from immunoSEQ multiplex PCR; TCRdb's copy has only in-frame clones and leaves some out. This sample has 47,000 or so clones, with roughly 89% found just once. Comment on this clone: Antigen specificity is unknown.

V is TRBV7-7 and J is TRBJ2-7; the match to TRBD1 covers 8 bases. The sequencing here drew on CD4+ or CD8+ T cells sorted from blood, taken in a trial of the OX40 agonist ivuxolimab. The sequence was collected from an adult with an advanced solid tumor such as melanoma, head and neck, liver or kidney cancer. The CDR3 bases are TGTGCCAGCAGCTTCGGACAGGGCTACGAGCAGTACTTC. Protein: CASSFGQGYEQYF.